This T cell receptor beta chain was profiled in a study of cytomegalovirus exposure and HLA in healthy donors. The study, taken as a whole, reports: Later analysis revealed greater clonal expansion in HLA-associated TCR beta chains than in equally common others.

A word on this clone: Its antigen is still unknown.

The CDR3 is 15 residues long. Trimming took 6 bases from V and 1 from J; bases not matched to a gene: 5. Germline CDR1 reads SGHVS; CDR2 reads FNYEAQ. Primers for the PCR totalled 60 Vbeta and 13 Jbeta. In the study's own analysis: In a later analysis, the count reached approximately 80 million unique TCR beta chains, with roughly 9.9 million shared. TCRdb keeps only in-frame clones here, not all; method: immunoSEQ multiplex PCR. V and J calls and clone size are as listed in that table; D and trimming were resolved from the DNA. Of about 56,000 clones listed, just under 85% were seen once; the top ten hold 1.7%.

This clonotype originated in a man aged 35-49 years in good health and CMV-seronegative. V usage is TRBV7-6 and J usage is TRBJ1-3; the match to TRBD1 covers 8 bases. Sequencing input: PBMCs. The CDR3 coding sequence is TGTGCCAGCAGTCAAGGACAGGGTTCTGGAAACACCATATATTTT. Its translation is CASSQGQGSGNTIYF. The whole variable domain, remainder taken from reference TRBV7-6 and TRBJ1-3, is GAGVSQSPRYKVTKRGQDVALRCDPISGHVSLYWYRQALGQGPEFLTYFNYEAQQDKSGLPNDRFSAERPEGSISTLTIQRTEQRDSAMYRCASSQGQGSGNTIYFGEGSWLTVV.